This T cell receptor beta chain is drawn from a study of shared clonotypes between healthy human individuals. For the study at large: There were three CD4 naive, three CD4 memory, two CD8 naive and one CD8 memory plates per donor.

CD45RO-negative, CCR7-selected cells formed the naive CD8 fraction, which excluded terminally differentiated effector memory CD45RA+ cells. The germline V gene encodes CDR1 MDHEN and CDR2 SYDVKM. The CDR3 runs to 10 residues. V lost 6 bases and J lost 5, with 5 bases in between. Sequencing used immunoSEQ multiplex PCR; TCRdb keeps in-frame clones, though not all of them. The sample records hundreds of thousands of clones, about 95% being singletons. V usage is TRBV28 and J usage is TRBJ2-7, with no clear D. The sequenced sample consisted of naive CD8+ T cells sorted from blood. This TCR was sampled from a woman aged 25 to 45 in good health. The CDR3 here is CASSQNEQYF. CDR3 DNA sequence: TGTGCCAGCAGCCAAAACGAGCAGTACTTC.